The rows below give T cell receptor beta chains drawn from one sample of a study of blood T cell repertoires in COVID-19. TCRdb's table, derived via immunoSEQ multiplex PCR, lists solely in-frame clones and lacks some. The table lists under 300,000 clones, 83% of them singletons. Sequenced: peripheral blood. The source is a woman aged 50 to 60 who had recovered from COVID-19. CDR3s include the opening cysteine and the closing phenylalanine or tryptophan. D genes are given only for firm matches. Some rows have no size entry. The others give once, few or many, or a class for an expanded clone.

j_call clone_size d_call v_call cdr3_aa cdr3_nt
TRBJ1-2 - - TRBV6-1 CASSTGTHSNGYTF TGTGCCAGCAGCACCGGGACACACAGCAATGGCTACACCTTC
TRBJ2-7 once - TRBV2 CASSLYEQYF TGTGCCAGCAGCCTCTACGAGCAGTACTTC
TRBJ1-6 - - TRBV2 CASSVLTLNSPLHF TGTGCCAGCAGTGTTCTGACATTAAATTCACCCCTCCACTTT
TRBJ2-7 - - TRBV6-5 CASSSASGINEQYF TGTGCCAGCAGTTCCGCGTCGGGGATCAACGAGCAGTACTTC
TRBJ2-5 - TRBD2 TRBV29-1 CSVASLAGMGTQYF TGCAGCGTCGCTTCACTAGCGGGGATGGGGACCCAGTACTTC
TRBJ2-1 once - TRBV7-9 CASRLGSASSYNEQFF TGTGCCAGCAGGTTAGGAAGCGCGAGCTCCTACAATGAGCAGTTCTTC
TRBJ2-3 - TRBD2 TRBV10-3 CAISATGGTADTQYF TGTGCCATCAGTGCCACGGGGGGGACCGCAGATACGCAGTATTTT
TRBJ1-1 - - TRBV6-2/TRBV6-3 CASSLSRGAEAFF TGTGCCAGCAGTTTATCCCGGGGAGCTGAAGCTTTCTTT
TRBJ1-2 - - TRBV4-1 CASSQDPAGNGYTF TGCGCCAGCAGCCAAGATCCGGCAGGGAATGGCTACACCTTC
TRBJ2-5 - - TRBV4-3 CASSQDRWRQETQYF TGCGCCAGCAGCCAAGATCGATGGAGACAAGAGACCCAGTACTTC
TRBJ2-7 once TRBD2 TRBV19 CASSTGLAVGTYEQYF TGTGCCAGTAGTACCGGACTAGCTGTCGGAACCTACGAGCAGTACTTC
TRBJ2-3 - - TRBV3-1/TRBV3-2 CASSLRTPGGTDTQYF TGTGCCAGCAGCCTACGGACCCCGGGGGGCACAGATACGCAGTATTTT
TRBJ2-6 - TRBD1 TRBV4-1 CASSQDGDRAGANVLTF TGCGCCAGCAGCCAAGATGGGGACAGGGCTGGGGCCAACGTCCTGACTTTC
TRBJ2-2 - TRBD2 TRBV6-2/TRBV6-3 CASSLKLAVPVGELFF TGTGCCAGCAGTCTTAAACTAGCGGTCCCCGTCGGGGAGCTGTTTTTT
TRBJ2-2 - TRBD1 TRBV24-1 CATSDPRTGPGELFF TGTGCCACCAGTGACCCTCGGACAGGGCCCGGGGAGCTGTTTTTT
TRBJ1-1 once TRBD1 TRBV27 CASSPGTANGGPEAFF TGTGCCAGCAGCCCCGGGACAGCCAACGGGGGTCCTGAAGCTTTCTTT
TRBJ2-1 - TRBD2 TRBV3-1/TRBV3-2 CASSQGLAGGQGNEQFF TGTGCCAGCAGCCAAGGTCTAGCGGGGGGCCAAGGAAATGAGCAGTTCTTC
TRBJ2-2 few - TRBV7-9 CASSFILIGRVNTGELFF TGTGCCAGCAGCTTTATTCTGATCGGGCGGGTAAACACCGGGGAGCTGTTTTTT
TRBJ2-1 - TRBD1 TRBV11-1 CASSLSLGQGNNEQFF TGTGCCAGCAGCTTATCCCTCGGACAGGGCAACAATGAGCAGTTCTTC
TRBJ2-2 - - TRBV5-8 CASSRYRNTGELFF TGTGCCAGCAGCCGATACAGAAACACCGGGGAGCTGTTTTTT
TRBJ2-3 - - TRBV6-4 CASSDPDGADTQYF TGTGCCAGCAGTGACCCCGACGGAGCGGATACGCAGTATTTT
TRBJ1-4 - TRBD1 TRBV5-1 CASSFSGTEGLTNEKLFF TGCGCCAGCAGCTTTTCCGGGACAGAGGGTTTAACTAATGAAAAACTGTTTTTT
TRBJ1-2 - TRBD1 TRBV19 CASSTWTGGLNYGYTF TGTGCCAGTAGTACCTGGACAGGGGGCCTTAACTATGGCTACACCTTC
TRBJ1-2 - TRBD1 TRBV2 CASSPGTGANYGYTF TGTGCCAGCAGCCCCGGGACAGGGGCGAACTATGGCTACACCTTC
TRBJ2-3 - - TRBV27 CASSPPSGPDTQYF TGTGCCAGCAGCCCCCCCTCTGGGCCGGATACGCAGTATTTT
TRBJ2-2 - - TRBV18 CASSKGSASNTGELFF TGTGCCAGCTCAAAGGGTAGCGCCTCGAACACCGGGGAGCTGTTTTTT
TRBJ2-2 - - TRBV10-3 CAISSGKAQNTGELFF TGTGCCATCTCCTCGGGGAAAGCCCAGAACACCGGGGAGCTGTTTTTT
TRBJ1-6 - TRBD1 TRBV28 CASSGSDRGLVRNSPLHF TGTGCCAGCAGTGGCTCGGACAGGGGGCTTGTTCGTAATTCACCCCTCCACTTT
TRBJ1-6 once TRBD1 TRBV27 CASSPDRGNSPLHF TGTGCCAGCAGTCCGGACAGGGGCAATTCACCCCTCCACTTT
TRBJ1-2 - - TRBV28 CATESQGHYGYTF TGTGCCACAGAGTCACAGGGACACTATGGCTACACCTTC
TRBJ1-4 - TRBD1 TRBV18 CASSPVQGSNEKLFF TGTGCCAGCTCACCCGTACAGGGGTCTAATGAAAAACTGTTTTTT
TRBJ2-7 - TRBD1 TRBV4-3 CASSQGPDRVDEQYF TGCGCCAGCAGCCAAGGGCCGGACAGGGTCGACGAGCAGTACTTC
TRBJ1-2 - - TRBV21-1 CASSPRVGTDRGYTF TGTGCCAGCAGCCCTCGTGTCGGGACTGATCGTGGCTACACCTTC
TRBJ1-5 - TRBD1 TRBV6-2/TRBV6-3 CASSLGQGNQPQHF TGTGCCAGCAGTTTAGGACAGGGAAACCAGCCCCAGCATTTT
TRBJ2-7 - - TRBV11-2 CASSPSTRSYEQYF TGTGCCAGCAGCCCATCGACACGCTCCTACGAGCAGTACTTC
TRBJ2-2 - - TRBV5-6 CASSYPDRGSTGELFF TGTGCCAGCAGCTACCCGGATAGGGGAAGCACCGGGGAGCTGTTTTTT
TRBJ2-7 - - TRBV7-2 CASSLGATSSYEQYF TGTGCCAGCAGCCTAGGGGCTACTAGCTCCTACGAGCAGTACTTC
TRBJ1-6 - - TRBV27 CASTFIGRGNSPLHF TGTGCCAGCACTTTTATCGGCAGGGGAAATTCACCCCTCCACTTT
TRBJ1-1 - - TRBV3-1/TRBV3-2 CASSQVTGDTEAFF TGTGCCAGCAGCCAAGTCACGGGGGACACTGAAGCTTTCTTT
TRBJ2-5 - TRBD2 TRBV29-1 CSVGSSGKTQYF TGCAGCGTTGGATCTAGCGGGAAGACCCAGTACTTC